One and the same sample provided the 30 T cell receptor beta chains below, sequenced in a study of regulatory T cells in long-lasting Graves disease. Sequencing libraries for TCR beta were prepared with iRepertoire HTBI primers and Arm-PCR of CDR3 regions. MiXCR was run by TCRdb on the multiplex PCR reads, yielding one entry per CDR3 protein. The table has 580,000 or so distinct CDR3 sequences, 16% seen once. Time point defined: newly diagnosed GD, antithyroid drugs for less than 3 months. After RNA was extracted from PBMCs, the TCR library was made from it. This same sample was also part of a study on T cells in Graves' hyperthyroidism and ophthalmopathy.

The material was peripheral blood mononuclear cells (PBMCs), obtained at new diagnosis, from a patient treated with antithyroid drugs. Receptors were obtained from a man aged 18 to 30 with Graves disease.

This clonotype was picked up a small number of times. The V and J genes are TRBV19 and TRBJ2-5; 8 bases align to TRBD1. V lost 4 bases, J lost 1 base, and 11 bases stayed unmatched. There are 17 residues in the CDR3. The V gene's germline CDR1 is LNHDA and CDR2 SQIVND (reference sequence). The CDR3, as DNA: TGTGCCAGTAGTACAGGACAGGGTCGTAGTCTCCAAGAGACCCAGTACTTC. Encoded protein: CASSTGQGRSLQETQYF.

This clonotype was found many times. The chain uses TRBV20-1 and TRBJ2-3; possibly TRBD2 for D (6 bases). The CDR3 has 18 amino acids. Looked up from germline, CDR1 is DFQATT and CDR2 is SNEGSKA (reference sequence). Between the trimmed V and J ends, which lost 3 bases and 1 base, there was a span of 23 bases. The CDR3 nucleotides read TGCAGTGCTAGGGGTTGGGCGGGATCATCTGCTGGCACAGATACGCAGTATTTT. Translation gives CSARGWAGSSAGTDTQYF.

This clonotype has just a few counts. This sequence joins TRBV19 and TRBJ2-7, with 13 positions matching TRBD2. The CDR3 loop spans 17 amino acids. The V and J ends lost 5 bases and 7 bases, in that order; junction bases with no gene match: 14. CDR1 and CDR2 (germline): LNHDA, SQIVND (reference sequence). CDR3 DNA: TGTGCCAGTAGTTCCGGACTAGCGGGAGTTAGCCGCGGGGAGCAGTACTTC. Translated, it gives CASSSGLAGVSRGEQYF.

This clonotype was counted at least ten times. The rearrangement links TRBV5-1 to TRBJ2-1; TRBD2 might be the D (7 bases). The CDR3 runs to 15 residues. V shed 4 bases and J shed 6 bases, with 17 bases lying between them. The germline CDR1 and CDR2 sequences are SGHRS and YFSETQ. Written as DNA, the CDR3 is TGCGCCAGCAGCGGCGGGGGCCCATTGTCCAATGAGCAGTTCTTC. As protein: CASSGGGPLSNEQFF.

This clonotype was detected a few times. The rearrangement joins TRBV20-1 to TRBJ2-3, with TRBD2 identical over 13 bases. Germline-derived CDR1 and CDR2 are DFQATT and SNEGSKA (reference sequence). This CDR3 contains 15 residues. The J segment lost 3 bases and the V segment lost 1 base, leaving 1 base of the junction unmatched. The CDR3 here is CSARGGLAGTDTQYF. The CDR3 nucleotides are TGCAGTGCTAGAGGGGGACTAGCGGGGACAGATACGCAGTATTTT.

This clonotype was detected once. The chain is built from TRBV14 and TRBJ2-7; 16 bases are shared with TRBD2. V shed 0 bases, J shed 5 bases, and the junction held 4 bases outside the gene matches. From germline, CDR1 is SGHDN and CDR2 FVKESK. CDR3 length: 17 residues. In DNA form, the CDR3 reads TGTGCCAGCAGCCAAGAGGGACTAGCGGGAGGGTGGCACGAGCAGTACTTC. It encodes CASSQEGLAGGWHEQYF. Using reference TRBV14 and TRBJ2-7 for the parts outside the CDR3, the full variable domain is EAGVTQFPSHSVIEKGQTVTLRCDPISGHDNLYWYRRVMGKEIKFLLHFVKESKQDESGMPNNRFLAERTGGTYSTLKVQPAELEDSGVYFCASSQEGLAGGWHEQYFGPGTRLTVT.

This sequence joins TRBV3-1 and TRBJ2-5; D uncertain. V was pared by 1 base and J by 2 bases, with 8 bases between. Per germline, CDR1 LGHDT and CDR2 YNNKEL (reference sequence). This CDR3 has 14 amino acids. The CDR3 DNA follows: TGTGCCAGCAGCCAAGCCAGGATTCAAGAGACCCAGTACTTC. This gives the protein CASSQARIQETQYF.

This clonotype was picked up a small number of times. An end of the junction does not agree with germline; a read error may underlie this. The gene calls are TRBV6-1 and TRBJ2-2; 7 bases line up with TRBD2. CDR1 is MNHNS and CDR2 is SASEGT in the germline V gene. CDR3 size: 16 residues. The chain's CDR3 is CTSSAFGGGNTGELFF. The CDR3 DNA reads TGTACCAGCAGTGCTTTTGGCGGGGGGAACACCGGGGAGCTGTTTTTT.

This clonotype appeared a few times. J is TRBJ1-1 and V is TRBV5-5, with 9 bases lining up with TRBD1. This CDR3 spans 13 amino acids. From germline, CDR1 is SGHKS and CDR2 YYEKEE (reference sequence). Germline trimming cut 4 bases from V and 10 bases from J; bases unmatched to any gene: 8. The DNA for the CDR3 is TGTGCCAGCAGCGGTGGGACAGGGTTTATAGCTTTCTTT. It yields the protein CASSGGTGFIAFF. The full variable domain, completed using reference TRBV5-5 and TRBJ1-1, is DAGVTQSPTHLIKTRGQQVTLRCSPISGHKSVSWYQQVLGQGPQFIFQYYEKEERGRGNFPDRFSARQFPNYSSELNVNALLLGDSALYLCASSGGTGFIAFFGQGTRLTVV.

This clonotype was seen only a few times. This sequence joins TRBV15 and TRBJ1-2; the D gene is possibly TRBD1 (5 bases). Germline assignment: CDR1 LNHNV and CDR2 YYDKDF (reference sequence). The CDR3 runs to 16 residues. V lost 0 bases to trimming and J lost 2 bases, with 13 bases between them. The CDR3 nucleotides are TGTGCCACCAGCAGAGATCGGGGGAAGGGGAACTATGGCTACACCTTC. This codes for CATSRDRGKGNYGYTF.

In this sample, this clonotype turned up a few times. The V gene is TRBV13, the J gene TRBJ2-3, with TRBD2 identical over 7 bases. The CDR3 has 17 amino acids. CDR1 and CDR2 from the germline V gene are PRHDT and FYEKMQ (reference sequence). V was pared by 2 bases and J by 1 base, with 9 bases of the junction left unmatched. This CDR3 is CASSLRYGGRGTDTQYF. The CDR3 nucleotides are TGTGCCAGCAGCTTACGTTATGGCGGGAGAGGCACAGATACGCAGTATTTT.

This clonotype was found a few times. CDR3: CSARVEGETQYF. In DNA, the CDR3 is TGCAGTGCTAGGGTTGAGGGAGAGACCCAGTACTTC. This chain uses TRBV20-1 with TRBJ2-5; D possibly corresponds to TRBD2 (5 bases). CDR1 DFQATT and CDR2 SNEGSKA come from the germline V gene (reference sequence). Trimming cost V 3 bases and J 4 bases, with 9 bases left between them. The CDR3 is made up of 12 amino acids.

A few counts support this clonotype. This chain joins TRBV7-9 and TRBJ2-6; TRBD1 agrees at 11 bases. Germline lookup yields CDR1 SEHNR and CDR2 FQNEAQ (reference sequence). The V segment lost 7 bases and the J segment 1 base; nucleotides outside the gene matches: 6. The CDR3 contains 17 residues. CDR3 amino acids: CASNPGTGGSGANVLTF. CDR3 nucleotide sequence: TGTGCCAGCAACCCCGGGACAGGGGGTTCTGGGGCCAACGTCCTGACTTTC.

The V and J genes are TRBV7-6 and TRBJ1-5; the D is unclear. Deletions cut 5 bases from V and 11 bases from J, with 16 bases between. Germline CDR1 reads SGHVS; CDR2 reads FNYEAQ. The CDR3 loop spans 13 amino acids. CDR3 region: CASSIDLSGAQHF. CDR3 nucleotide sequence: TGTGCCAGCAGCATAGATCTCTCCGGGGCCCAGCATTTT.

The V and J genes are TRBV7-2 and TRBJ2-5; TRBD1 aligns across 10 bases. This CDR3 spans 16 amino acids. Germline V gene sequence: CDR1 SGHTA, CDR2 FQGNSA. Losses at the gene ends were 5 bases for V and 2 bases for J; bases not matched to a gene: 8. CDR3 bases: TGTGCCAGCAGCCCGACGACAGGGGGCCGTCAAGAGACCCAGTACTTC. Amino acids: CASSPTTGGRQETQYF.

This sequence joins TRBV5-1 and TRBJ1-1, with 7 positions matching TRBD1. This CDR3 spans 16 amino acids. V shed 4 bases and J 3 bases; nucleotides not matched to a gene: 12. The germline V gene has CDR1 SGHRS and CDR2 YFSETQ. In DNA form, the CDR3 reads TGCGCCAGCAGCCCCTGGGCAGGGGGTTTGGACACTGAAGCTTTCTTT. It specifies CASSPWAGGLDTEAFF.

This clonotype was observed a handful of times. The chain carries TRBV20-1 and TRBJ2-2; 7 nucleotides match TRBD2. Germline V gives CDR1 DFQATT, CDR2 SNEGSKA (reference sequence). Trimming took 6 bases from V and 2 from J; bases not matched to a gene: 3. The CDR3 runs 13 residues. This CDR3 reads CSASSGNTGELFF. The CDR3 bases are TGCAGTGCCTCTAGCGGCAACACCGGGGAGCTGTTTTTT.

This clonotype was recorded at least ten times. The genes are TRBV20-1 and TRBJ2-7; TRBD2 aligns across 9 bases. V lost 0 bases and J lost 6; bases outside the gene matches: 12. CDR3 length equals 16 residues. From germline, CDR1 is DFQATT and CDR2 SNEGSKA (reference sequence). CDR3 amino acids: CSARDEGAGGPGEQYF. The CDR3 bases are TGCAGTGCTAGAGATGAAGGGGCGGGAGGGCCCGGCGAGCAGTACTTC.

The rearrangement links TRBV6-2 or TRBV6-3 to TRBJ2-7; a weak D match, TRBD2 (5 bases). The germline V gene encodes CDR1 MNHEY and CDR2 SVGEGT. Trimming cost V 5 bases and J 3 bases, with 20 bases left between them. The CDR3 totals 16 residues. CDR3 sequence reads: CASSRGIQHLGYEQYF. The CDR3 nucleotides read TGTGCCAGCAGTAGAGGGATACAGCATCTGGGCTACGAGCAGTACTTC.

The table lists this clonotype with a few counts. The V call is TRBV19, the J call TRBJ2-7; 9 nucleotides match TRBD1. This CDR3 is 14 amino acids long. Germline values: CDR1 LNHDA, CDR2 SQIVND (reference sequence). Trimming removed 4 bases from V and 7 bases from J; junction bases left unmatched: 8. CDR3 coding DNA: TGTGCCAGTAGTACCGGGACAGGGCTAGGGGAGCAGTACTTC. The encoded protein is CASSTGTGLGEQYF.

A few counts support this clonotype. V usage is TRBV13 and J usage is TRBJ2-4; 7 bases fit TRBD1. J gave up 0 bases and V 5 bases, and 4 bases lay outside the gene matches. The CDR3 loop spans 15 amino acids. CDR1 PRHDT and CDR2 FYEKMQ come from the germline V gene (reference sequence). CDR3 in DNA: TGTGCCAGCAGCCGGCAGGGGGTAGCCAAAAACATTCAGTACTTC. It encodes CASSRQGVAKNIQYF.

This clonotype was recorded at least ten times. V gene TRBV20-1 combines with J gene TRBJ2-1; perhaps D is TRBD1 or TRBD2 (5 bases each). V lost 2 bases and J lost 5, with 13 bases in between. CDR1 is DFQATT and CDR2 is SNEGSKA in the germline V gene (reference sequence). The length of the CDR3 is 14 residues. As DNA, the CDR3 is TGCAGTGCTAGAAGAGGGGCAGCAGACAATGAGCAGTTCTTC. The encoded protein is CSARRGAADNEQFF.

This chain connects TRBV4-1 to TRBJ1-2; TRBD1 might be the D (5 bases). Germline CDR1 reads MGHRA; CDR2 reads YSYEKL. This CDR3 is built from 16 residues. Trimming removed 4 bases from V and 4 bases from J, with 19 bases in between. The CDR3 DNA sequence: TGCGCCAGCAGCCCCCCCCAAACGATGGGGCCCTATGGCTACACCTTC. Translating gives CASSPPQTMGPYGYTF.

In its sample, this clonotype was seen a few times. This chain connects TRBV11-2 to TRBJ2-5, with 8 positions matching TRBD1. This CDR3 is 15 amino acids long. The V gene's germline CDR1 is SGHAT and CDR2 FQNNGV. The ends lost 2 bases at V and 4 bases at J; junction bases unmatched: 6. CDR3 amino acids: CASSLRRGQIETQYF. The CDR3 nucleotides read TGTGCCAGCAGCTTACGCAGGGGGCAAATAGAGACCCAGTACTTC.

This clonotype occurred many times. The chain couples TRBV14 to TRBJ2-1, with D uncertain. The CDR3 loop spans 14 amino acids. Trimming took off 1 base at V and 6 bases at J, with 10 bases between the two ends. Germline loops: CDR1 SGHDN, CDR2 FVKESK. The DNA of the CDR3 is TGTGCCAGCAGCCAAGCGGCCCAGTCCAATGAGCAGTTCTTC. It translates to CASSQAAQSNEQFF. Combining the CDR3 with reference TRBV14 and TRBJ2-1 gives the whole variable domain EAGVTQFPSHSVIEKGQTVTLRCDPISGHDNLYWYRRVMGKEIKFLLHFVKESKQDESGMPNNRFLAERTGGTYSTLKVQPAELEDSGVYFCASSQAAQSNEQFFGPGTRLTVL.

The sample holds many counts of this clonotype. One end of the junction varies from germline; a read error may be responsible. The chain uses TRBV12-3 or TRBV12-4 and TRBJ2-7, with D uncertain. The CDR3 sequence is 13 residues long. Written as DNA, the CDR3 is TGTGCCACCAGTGCGGAAGGGTCCTACGAGCAGTACTTC. Translated: CATSAEGSYEQYF.

This clonotype came up a few times. V and J are TRBV6-2 or TRBV6-3 and TRBJ2-4; 7 positions match TRBD1. V shed 5 bases, J shed 6 bases, and the junction held 4 bases outside the gene matches. Germline V lookup: CDR1 MNHEY, CDR2 SVGEGT. There are 13 residues in the CDR3. In DNA form, the CDR3 reads TGTGCCAGCAGTCCTACAGGGGTAAACATTCAGTACTTC. Amino acid sequence: CASSPTGVNIQYF.

This sequence joins TRBV4-2 and TRBJ2-7; 7 bases align to TRBD1. The CDR3 length is 15 residues. The V gene's germline CDR1 is LGHNA and CDR2 YNFKEQ. Trimming at V came to 5 bases and at J to 1 base, leaving 8 bases not matched to a gene. This CDR3 reads CASSKTGTESYEQYF. Written as DNA, the CDR3 is TGTGCCAGCAGCAAAACCGGGACAGAGTCCTACGAGCAGTACTTC.

The J gene is TRBJ1-1, the V gene TRBV4-2; D gene ambiguous. The length of the CDR3 is 13 residues. Trimming removed 1 base at V and 8 bases at J, with 11 bases between. The V gene's germline CDR1 is LGHNA and CDR2 YNFKEQ. The CDR3 DNA follows: TGTGCCAGCAGCCAAGGGGAGGTGTCAGAAGCTTTCTTT. Translated: CASSQGEVSEAFF.

This clonotype was observed at least ten times. The gene calls are TRBV7-8 and TRBJ1-1, with D possibly being TRBD1 (6 bases). This CDR3 contains 11 residues. V lost 9 bases and J 10 bases, leaving 15 bases between the germline ends. The germline V gene encodes CDR1 SGHVS and CDR2 FQNEAQ. This CDR3 reads CASLNRDTAFF. CDR3 coding DNA: TGTGCCAGTCTAAACCGGGACACAGCTTTCTTT.